These T cell receptor beta chains were read from a single sample in a study of CD8 T cells in ankylosing spondylitis. TCRdb re-derived calls from the 5' RACE reads in MiXCR, one entry per CDR3 protein. The table records about 130,000 distinct CDR3 sequences, about a tenth of them present only once. The sequenced material came from blood, either unsorted or a sorted T cell fraction (not recorded which). The receptors were gathered from a male donor with ankylosing spondylitis or in good health (not recorded which). Both conserved end residues are part of each CDR3. A D gene is named only where the DNA matches it firmly. Not every row has a clone size; where given, it reads once, few, many or a size class.

length,V,size,J,D,CDR3,DNA
15,TRBV20-1,many,TRBJ2-3,TRBD2,CSAYYSGSRTDTQYF,TGCAGTGCGTACTATAGCGGGAGTAGGACAGATACGCAGTATTTT
15,TRBV10-3,many,TRBJ2-7,.,CAISESGGKSYEQYF,TGTGCCATCAGTGAGTCTGGCGGGAAATCTTACGAGCAGTACTTC
13,TRBV2,few,TRBJ2-7,TRBD2,CASRGTRPYEQYF,TGTGCCAGCAGGGGGACTAGGCCGTACGAGCAGTACTTC
15,TRBV5-1,many,TRBJ2-1,TRBD2,CASSLVASGNNEQFF,TGCGCCAGCAGCTTGGTGGCTAGCGGAAACAATGAGCAGTTCTTC
16,TRBV7-2,few,TRBJ2-4,TRBD2,CASSLGLAGGGNIQYF,TGTGCCAGCAGCTTAGGGCTAGCGGGAGGGGGAAACATTCAGTACTTC
15,TRBV27,many,TRBJ1-2,.,CASSAVGGASYGYTF,TGTGCCAGCAGTGCCGTTGGGGGCGCAAGCTATGGCTACACCTTC
14,TRBV7-9,.,TRBJ2-7,.,CASSLVNGGYEQYF,TGTGCCAGCAGCTTAGTAAATGGCGGCTACGAGCAGTACTTC
13,TRBV11-2,many,TRBJ2-7,.,CASSSLNGLKQYF,TGTGCCAGCAGCTCCTTAAACGGCCTCAAGCAGTACTTC
15,TRBV15,many,TRBJ2-7,.,CATSREGRGRDEQYF,TGTGCCACCAGCAGAGAGGGGCGAGGTAGGGACGAGCAGTACTTC
13,TRBV5-8,many,TRBJ1-5,.,CASSFGVNQPQHF,TGTGCCAGCAGCTTCGGGGTGAATCAGCCCCAGCATTTT
16,TRBV7-9,.,TRBJ1-2,.,CASSQPRGGGDYGYTF,TGTGCCAGCAGCCAACCCCGGGGAGGCGGGGACTATGGCTACACCTTC
13,TRBV20-1,many,TRBJ2-4,.,CSAKSFRLDIQYF,TGCAGTGCTAAGTCCTTTCGGTTGGACATTCAGTACTTC
14,TRBV20-1,many,TRBJ2-3,.,CSARGLGGTDTQYF,TGCAGTGCTCGCGGACTGGGAGGCACAGATACGCAGTATTTT
17,TRBV12-3/TRBV12-4,few,TRBJ2-1,TRBD2,CASKGRLAGTKEDEQFF,TGTGCCAGCAAGGGACGACTAGCGGGAACCAAGGAGGATGAGCAGTTCTTC
16,TRBV4-3,.,TRBJ2-2,.,CASSQEYGENTGELFF,TGCGCCAGCAGCCAAGAATACGGGGAGAACACCGGGGAGCTGTTTTTT
15,TRBV7-2,many,TRBJ1-4,TRBD1,CASSLARTGVEKLFF,TGTGCCAGCAGCTTAGCGCGGACAGGGGTTGAAAAACTGTTTTTT
16,TRBV4-2,many,TRBJ2-1,TRBD2,CASSSTSGSSYNEQFF,TGTGCCAGCAGCTCGACTAGCGGGAGCTCCTACAATGAGCAGTTCTTC
16,TRBV5-1,many,TRBJ2-1,TRBD1,CASSTRGLAAYNEQFF,TGCGCCAGCAGCACCAGGGGGCTAGCTGCCTACAATGAGCAGTTCTTC
14,TRBV5-1,many,TRBJ2-7,.,CASSFGQNSYEQYF,TGCGCCAGCAGCTTCGGACAGAACTCCTACGAGCAGTACTTC
20,TRBV9,few,TRBJ2-1,TRBD2,CASSAGLAGGDSSSYNEQFF,TGTGCCAGCAGCGCCGGACTAGCGGGAGGGGATTCTAGCTCCTACAATGAGCAGTTCTTC
13,TRBV6-5,many,TRBJ2-1,.,CASSYSDFGQQFF,TGTGCCAGCAGTTACTCGGACTTCGGTCAGCAGTTCTTC
13,TRBV4-2,.,TRBJ2-7,.,CASSQVDLYEQYF,TGTGCCAGCAGCCAAGTCGATCTCTACGAGCAGTACTTC
13,TRBV5-1,many,TRBJ2-3,.,CASSFQWGDTQYF,TGCGCCAGCAGCTTCCAATGGGGAGATACGCAGTATTTT
14,TRBV2,many,TRBJ2-7,TRBD1,CASRGTGGLYEQYF,TGTGCCAGCAGGGGGACAGGAGGGCTCTACGAGCAGTACTTC
15,TRBV7-2,many,TRBJ2-7,TRBD1,CASSRTGAASYEQYF,TGTGCCAGCAGCCGGACAGGGGCTGCTAGCTACGAGCAGTACTTC
16,TRBV18,many,TRBJ1-1,.,CASSPTVGAMNTEAFF,TGTGCCAGCTCACCTACGGTTGGGGCTATGAACACTGAAGCTTTCTTT
13,TRBV7-8,many,TRBJ2-7,.,CASSARPDNEQYF,TGTGCCAGCAGCGCTAGACCGGATAATGAGCAGTACTTC
14,TRBV20-1,many,TRBJ2-5,.,CSARDAINQETQYF,TGCAGTGCTAGAGATGCGATAAACCAAGAGACCCAGTACTTC
14,TRBV12-3/TRBV12-4,many,TRBJ2-6,.,CASSSGTGANVLTF,TGTGCCAGCAGTTCAGGGACTGGGGCCAACGTCCTGACTTTC
16,TRBV27,many,TRBJ2-2,TRBD1,CASSLGQTLGAGELFF,TGTGCCAGCAGCTTGGGACAGACCTTAGGCGCCGGGGAGCTGTTTTTT
19,TRBV7-8,many,TRBJ2-1,TRBD2,CASSLLTASGRPTLDEQFF,TGTGCCAGCAGCTTATTAACAGCTAGCGGGAGGCCGACACTGGATGAGCAGTTCTTC
15,TRBV6-1,few,TRBJ2-1,.,CASRPGGTARDEQFF,TGTGCCAGCAGACCCGGAGGGACCGCGAGGGATGAGCAGTTCTTC
20,TRBV12-3/TRBV12-4,few,TRBJ2-3,.,CASSLATVVTTTKLTDTQYF,TGTGCCAGCAGTTTAGCGACGGTGGTGACTACTACCAAACTGACAGATACGCAGTATTTT
11,TRBV6-9,many,TRBJ2-7,.,CASSWFYEQYF,TGTGCCAGCAGTTGGTTCTACGAGCAGTACTTC
19,TRBV27,.,TRBJ2-1,TRBD2,CASSLGLAGEKGFYNEQFF,TGTGCCAGCAGCCTGGGACTAGCGGGAGAAAAAGGTTTCTACAATGAGCAGTTCTTC
14,TRBV29-1,many,TRBJ2-7,TRBD2,CSVASGRASYEQYF,TGCAGCGTTGCAAGCGGGAGGGCCTCCTACGAGCAGTACTTC
11,TRBV29-1,many,TRBJ2-5,.,CSVTFQETQYF,TGCAGCGTTACCTTCCAAGAGACCCAGTACTTC
13,TRBV20-1,many,TRBJ2-2,.,CSAKPGNTGELFF,TGCAGTGCTAAGCCAGGGAACACCGGGGAGCTGTTTTTT
15,TRBV20-1,.,TRBJ2-1,TRBD2,CSARELAGKTGEQFF,TGCAGTGCTAGAGAGTTAGCGGGAAAAACGGGCGAGCAGTTCTTC
16,TRBV5-1,many,TRBJ2-1,.,CASSLGPTSSYNEQFF,TGCGCCAGCAGCTTGGGGCCGACAAGCTCCTACAATGAGCAGTTCTTC